This entry lists 2 T cell receptor beta chains sequenced from one sample in a study of T cell changes during pregnancy in multiple sclerosis (dated by TCRdb to the late 2010s). The library was built by means of the immunoSEQ multiplex PCR assay. The table was pulled from immuneACCESS by TCRdb, which kept in-frame rearrangements only. Such tables lose some clones; where checked, under half of the loss comes from unresolved V genes, and the rest has no known cause. The sample has approximately 64,000 clones on record, around 90% of them singletons. The ten largest clones represent more than 2% of the sample. The specimen was peripheral blood, collected in the second trimester of pregnancy. The receptor source for this set is a female donor in good health, enrolled as a control in a pregnancy study.

J is TRBJ1-3 and V is TRBV5-1; D is unclear. Trimming took off 5 bases at V and 0 bases at J, with 9 bases between the two ends. CDR3 length: 14 amino acids. CDR1 and CDR2 (germline): SGHRS, YFSETQ. CDR3 protein: CASSGGSSGNTIYF. For the CDR3, the DNA is TGCGCCAGCAGTGGCGGGAGCTCTGGAAACACCATATATTTT.

This chain joins TRBV27 and TRBJ2-7; D is perhaps TRBD1 (7 bases). The CDR3 runs to 14 residues. V lost 9 bases and J lost 0, with 15 bases in between. Germline V CDR1 and CDR2: MNHEY, SMNVEV (reference sequence). CDR3 DNA sequence: TGTGCCAGTTCCCCAGGGGGGATCTCCTACGAGCAGTACTTC. Amino acid sequence: CASSPGGISYEQYF.